The 30 T cell receptor beta chains below all came from one sample that was sequenced in a study of response to subunit inactivated influenza vaccine. Using its own MiXCR run on the RT-PCR reads, TCRdb lists one record per CDR3 protein. The profile covers around 600,000 distinct CDR3 sequences, with approximately 10% appearing a single time and approximately 11% taken by the ten largest. These data were likewise used in another study, on T cells expressing NK-cell markers. This second study notes: 5'RACE template switching with UMIs produced the TCR beta cDNA.

The specimen was PBMCs from blood, collected on the day of vaccination. The source of these receptors is a man aged 50-59 years who received an inactivated influenza vaccine.

The rearrangement joins TRBV2 to TRBJ2-3, with D possibly TRBD2 on 5 matching bases. The CDR3 is 14 amino acids. Germline CDR1 and CDR2: SNHLY and FYNNEI. V lost 11 bases and J 2 bases, leaving 17 bases between the germline ends. CDR3: CALQAEKSTDTQYF. The CDR3, as DNA: TGTGCCCTCCAAGCGGAGAAATCCACAGATACGCAGTATTTT.

The V call is TRBV5-1, the J call TRBJ2-1; D remains ambiguous. CDR1 and CDR2 from the germline V gene are SGHRS and YFSETQ. This CDR3 is built from 13 residues. V was pared by 2 bases and J by 7 bases, with 10 bases between. The CDR3 spells CASSFFNANEQFF. The DNA for the CDR3 is TGCGCCAGCAGCTTTTTTAATGCGAATGAGCAGTTCTTC.

This clonotype was counted between two and nine times. The chain combines TRBV6-6 with TRBJ2-1; D call uncertain. The CDR3 has 10 residues. V dropped 7 bases and J dropped 6 bases, with 4 bases sitting between them. Germline V gene sequence: CDR1 MNHNY, CDR2 SVGAGI (reference sequence). This CDR3 reads CASNSNEQFF. The CDR3 nucleotides read TGTGCCAGCAATTCCAATGAGCAGTTCTTC.

The chain carries TRBV10-3 and TRBJ2-7; 10 bases match TRBD1. Germline trimming cut 0 bases from V and 3 bases from J; bases unmatched to any gene: 2. Germline V gene sequence: CDR1 ENHRY, CDR2 SYGVKD. This CDR3 is built from 15 residues. CDR3 coding DNA: TGTGCCATCAGTGAGTCCGGACAGGGGGTCTACGAGCAGTACTTC. The encoded protein is CAISESGQGVYEQYF.

V is TRBV21-1 and J is TRBJ2-7. TRBV21-1 is marked as a pseudogene. The CDR3 has 12 residues. The CDR3 loop reads CASSRVGCEQYF. The CDR3 DNA is TGTGCCAGCAGCCGAGTGGGGTGCGAGCAGTACTTC.

This clonotype appeared a few times. The gene calls are TRBV6-5 and TRBJ2-3, with 7 bases aligning to TRBD2. This CDR3 is 16 amino acids long. V lost 3 bases, J lost 0 bases, and 6 bases stayed unmatched. Germline loops: CDR1 MNHEY, CDR2 SVGAGI. The CDR3 here is CASSYSTRGSTDTQYF. The DNA of the CDR3 is TGTGCCAGCAGTTATTCAACGCGGGGGAGCACAGATACGCAGTATTTT.

This chain uses TRBV4-2 with TRBJ2-7; TRBD2 is a possible D gene (6 bases). Deletions cut 1 base from V and 6 bases from J, with 19 bases between. This CDR3 comprises 16 residues. Per germline, CDR1 LGHNA and CDR2 YNFKEQ. CDR3 residues: CASSQVSGRFYGEQYF. CDR3 bases: TGTGCCAGCAGCCAAGTTTCAGGGAGGTTTTACGGCGAGCAGTACTTC.

A word on this clonotype: A read error may account for a junction end that differs from germline. The chain recombines TRBV6-5 with TRBJ2-1; D not certain. The CDR3 loop spans 13 amino acids. Germline V gives CDR1 MNHEY, CDR2 SVGAGI. The CDR3 nucleotides are TGTGCCAGCAGTAACTCCGGACCGGCCGGAGAGTTCTTC. Translation: CASSNSGPAGEFF.

This chain joins TRBV12-3 or TRBV12-4 and TRBJ2-1; possible D gene TRBD2, 8 bases. The CDR3 is 20 residues long. Trimming left V 6 bases short and J 4 bases short, with 31 bases between. The CDR3 sequence is CASRGGGTTTSGAEYNEQFF. DNA of the CDR3: TGTGCCAGCAGAGGGGGCGGGACGACTACTAGCGGAGCGGAGTACAATGAGCAGTTCTTC.

The chain recombines TRBV7-2 with TRBJ2-3; TRBD1 matches 7 bases. V was clipped by 1 base and J by 2 bases; unmatched bases: 9. Germline loops: CDR1 SGHTA, CDR2 FQGNSA. This CDR3 is 17 amino acids long. For the CDR3, the DNA is TGTGCCAGCAGCTTAGGTCCAGACAGGGCCACCACAGATACGCAGTATTTT. Translating gives CASSLGPDRATTDTQYF.

The CDR3 nucleotides are TGTGCCAGTAGTGCACGAGGGATAGGGAACACTGAAGCTTTCTTT. It translates to CASSARGIGNTEAFF. This chain links TRBV19 with TRBJ1-1; D uncertain. CDR1 is LNHDA, CDR2 SQIVND, per germline (reference sequence). The CDR3 covers 15 residues. V shed 5 bases and J shed 1 base, with 14 bases lying between them.

J is TRBJ2-7 and V is TRBV2; 7 nucleotides agree with TRBD1. V was clipped by 6 bases and J by 3 bases; unmatched bases: 11. From germline, CDR1 is SNHLY and CDR2 FYNNEI. The CDR3 has 15 residues. Here the CDR3 DNA reads TGTGCCAGCAGATTCGGGACAGTTGATTTCTACGAGCAGTACTTC. This codes for CASRFGTVDFYEQYF.

This clonotype turned up a few times. The rearrangement uses TRBV6-2 or TRBV6-3 and TRBJ2-7; tentatively, D is TRBD2 (5 bases). Trimming left V 8 bases short and J 4 bases short, with 15 bases between. From germline, CDR1 is MNHEY and CDR2 SVGEGT. This CDR3 is built from 13 residues. CDR3 protein: CASWTRAPYEQYF. The CDR3 DNA sequence: TGTGCCAGCTGGACGAGGGCGCCTTACGAGCAGTACTTC.

The V call is TRBV3-1, the J call TRBJ2-1; D remains unclear. CDR1 is LGHDT and CDR2 is YNNKEL in the germline V gene (reference sequence). The CDR3 runs 15 residues. V dropped 5 bases and J dropped 8 bases, with 19 bases sitting between them. Here the CDR3 DNA reads TGTGCCAGCAGCGAAGTTAGTAGTCTCAACCATGAGCAGTTCTTC. It yields the protein CASSEVSSLNHEQFF.

This clonotype was observed many times. This chain links TRBV20-1 with TRBJ2-1; D is unresolved. The CDR3 loop spans 14 amino acids. Deletions cut 2 bases from V and 2 bases from J, with 10 bases between. Germline-derived CDR1 and CDR2 are DFQATT and SNEGSKA (reference sequence). DNA for the CDR3: TGCAGTGCTAGACCCTTGAAGCCCTACAATGAGCAGTTCTTC. Translated, it gives CSARPLKPYNEQFF.

The chain recombines TRBV20-1 with TRBJ1-5; D perhaps matches TRBD1 (5 bases). CDR3 length equals 14 residues. The V gene's germline CDR1 is DFQATT and CDR2 SNEGSKA (reference sequence). V lost 3 bases and J 0 bases, leaving 9 bases between the germline ends. The CDR3 nucleotides are TGCAGTGCTAGGCAGGGTTATAGCAATCAGCCCCAGCATTTT. Protein: CSARQGYSNQPQHF.

As concerns this clonotype: A much bigger clone sits one base away, suggesting this may be a read error. The chain joins TRBV5-1 to TRBJ2-3, with 7 bases lining up with TRBD1. CDR3 length: 14 amino acids. The V gene's germline CDR1 is SGHRS and CDR2 YFSETQ. CDR3 in amino acids: CASSFDRVGDTHYF. The DNA of the CDR3 is TGCGCCAGCAGCTTCGACAGGGTTGGAGATACGCATTATTTT.

V usage is TRBV11-3 and J usage is TRBJ2-1; no clear D. The germline V gene encodes CDR1 SGHNT and CDR2 YENEEA. This CDR3 comprises 14 residues. Trimming removed 0 bases from V and 5 bases from J, with 8 bases in between. CDR3 nucleotide sequence: TGTGCCAGCAGCTTAGACGGAGTTAACAATGAGCAGTTCTTC. This translates into CASSLDGVNNEQFF.

The rearrangement uses TRBV15 and TRBJ2-5, with D perhaps being TRBD1 or TRBD2 (5 bases each). From germline, CDR1 is LNHNV and CDR2 YYDKDF (reference sequence). The V and J ends lost 1 base and 5 bases respectively, with 11 bases between them. This CDR3 comprises 14 residues. In nucleotides, the CDR3 is TGTGCCACCAGCAGAGGACCGGGGCGGGAGACCCAGTACTTC. Its translation: CATSRGPGRETQYF. The whole variable domain, filled in from reference TRBV15 and TRBJ2-5, reads DAMVIQNPRYQVTQFGKPVTLSCSQTLNHNVMYWYQQKSSQAPKLLFHYYDKDFNNEADTPDNFQSRRPNTSFCFLDIRSPGLGDTAMYLCATSRGPGRETQYFGPGTRLLVL.

In its sample, this clonotype was seen a few times. The V call is TRBV20-1, the J call TRBJ2-1, with 12 bases that match TRBD2. The junction had 5 bases not matched to a gene; V was cut back by 5 bases and J by 6 bases. CDR3 length equals 14 residues. Germline assignment: CDR1 DFQATT and CDR2 SNEGSKA (reference sequence). The DNA of the CDR3 is TGCAGTGCTTCGACTAGCGGGAGTCGCAATGAGCAGTTCTTC. Translation gives CSASTSGSRNEQFF.

This clonotype has more than one count but fewer than ten. This rearrangement joins TRBV5-1 to TRBJ2-2, with a possible D match to TRBD2 (5 bases). The V end was cut by 7 bases, the J end by 4 bases, with 8 bases between. Germline CDR1 and CDR2: SGHRS and YFSETQ. The CDR3 contains 12 residues. This CDR3 is CASAGGTGELFF. CDR3 bases: TGCGCCAGCGCAGGAGGCACCGGGGAGCTGTTTTTT.

This clonotype has a count of ten or more. V usage is TRBV20-1 and J usage is TRBJ2-7; D unresolved. This CDR3 has 11 amino acids. The V end was cut by 8 bases, the J end by 4 bases, with 12 bases between. Germline V lookup: CDR1 DFQATT, CDR2 SNEGSKA (reference sequence). In nucleotides, the CDR3 is TGCAGTTACGACGGAGCGTACGAGCAGTACTTC. This gives the protein CSYDGAYEQYF.

This clonotype was found a few times. The chain is built from TRBV6-1 and TRBJ2-7; D not resolved. Trimming took off 4 bases at V and 4 bases at J, with 11 bases between the two ends. The CDR3 spans 13 residues. Looked up from germline, CDR1 is MNHNS and CDR2 is SASEGT. The CDR3 here is CASSVGVVYEQYF. DNA for the CDR3: TGTGCCAGCAGTGTGGGTGTAGTGTACGAGCAGTACTTC.

This clonotype was seen a handful of times. It is unclear where the CDR3 begins or ends on the DNA, so no DNA is shown, and the CDR3 is as TCRdb lists it. The V gene is TRBV5-1, the J gene TRBJ2-2; the table gives TRBD2 as D, unverified against the DNA. Germline V lookup: CDR1 SGHRS, CDR2 YFSETQ. The CDR3 totals 16 residues, both ends included. The CDR3 region is CASSWGSSGHTGELFF.

V gene TRBV29-1 combines with J gene TRBJ1-1; the match to TRBD1 covers 7 bases. The CDR3 extends over 13 amino acids. J was trimmed by 1 base and V by 6 bases; bases with no gene match: 5. Germline assignment: CDR1 SQVTM and CDR2 ANQGSEA. The CDR3 sequence: CSVRDSANTEAFF. The CDR3 DNA reads as TGCAGCGTGAGGGACAGCGCGAACACTGAAGCTTTCTTT.

This chain joins TRBV5-1 and TRBJ2-1; D is undetermined. V was clipped by 0 bases and J by 5 bases, with 12 bases between them. Germline loops: CDR1 SGHRS, CDR2 YFSETQ. This CDR3 region has 15 residues. CDR3 sequence (DNA): TGCGCCAGCAGCTTGGCCCCTAGAACAGACAATGAGCAGTTCTTC. Translation gives CASSLAPRTDNEQFF.

The chain carries TRBV20-1 and TRBJ2-5; possible D gene TRBD1, 7 bases. The V gene's germline CDR1 is DFQATT and CDR2 SNEGSKA (reference sequence). Trimming took 3 bases from V and 5 from J, leaving 19 bases between them. This CDR3 is built from 15 residues. CDR3 nucleotide sequence: TGCAGTGCTAGGGAGACGACAGGGAGGAAGGAGACCCAGTACTTC. Translating it yields CSARETTGRKETQYF.

The chain has TRBV11-2 and TRBJ2-3, with TRBD1 matching 9 bases. The CDR3 runs to 15 residues. J was trimmed by 3 bases and V by 3 bases; bases with no gene match: 4. The germline CDR1 and CDR2 sequences are SGHAT and FQNNGV. CDR3 loop: CASSLDRGMTDTQYF. Written as DNA, the CDR3 is TGTGCCAGCAGCTTGGACAGGGGAATGACAGATACGCAGTATTTT. Full variable domain (remainder filled in from reference TRBV11-2 and TRBJ2-3): EAGVAQSPRYKIIEKRQSVAFWCNPISGHATLYWYQQILGQGPKLLIQFQNNGVVDDSQLPKDRFSAERLKGVDSTLKIQPAKLEDSAVYLCASSLDRGMTDTQYFGPGTRLTVL.

This clonotype came up a few times. The genes are TRBV2 and TRBJ2-2; either TRBD1 or TRBD2 may supply D (5 bases each). Trimming stripped 3 bases from V and 1 base from J, with 9 bases between. Germline-derived CDR1 and CDR2 are SNHLY and FYNNEI. The CDR3 runs to 15 residues. The CDR3 nucleotides read TGTGCCAGCAGTGATGGGGGATGGAACACCGGGGAGCTGTTTTTT. It encodes CASSDGGWNTGELFF.

This chain links TRBV28 with TRBJ2-3, with D possibly called TRBD1 or TRBD2 (5 bases each). The CDR3 is made up of 13 amino acids. CDR1 MDHEN and CDR2 SYDVKM come from the germline V gene. V lost 5 bases and J lost 1, with 7 bases in between. The chain's CDR3 is CASSGDGTDTQYF. CDR3 nucleotide sequence: TGTGCCAGCAGTGGGGACGGCACAGATACGCAGTATTTT.